Listed below are T cell receptor beta chains from one sample, sequenced in a study of metastatic and nonmetastatic thyroid tumors. TCRdb called clones again from the PCR reads with MiXCR. The sample holds some 14,000 clones, 23% seen once. Sequencing was done on a sample of blood. These receptors all come from a female donor with papillary thyroid cancer or a benign thyroid nodule (not recorded which). Some clones in this sample may be carry-over from other donors' samples. Each CDR3 is given with its conserved first and last residue. The D gene is left open where the match is weak. Expanded clones get a size class; other rows say once, few or many, or leave the size out.

size: medium-sized; V: TRBV20-1; D: -; J: TRBJ2-7; DNA: TGCAGTGCTAGAGTTGACCGACGATACGAGCAGTACTTC; CDR3: CSARVDRRYEQYF
size: few; V: TRBV2; D: -; J: TRBJ1-2; DNA: TGTGCCAGCAAAGCGGGCAGGGGAAGGGATGGCTACACCTTC; CDR3: CASKAGRGRDGYTF
size: medium-sized; V: TRBV6-1; D: -; J: TRBJ2-1; DNA: TGTGCCAGCAGTGAATTGGTGGGTCTGTCCTACAATGAGCAGTTCTTC; CDR3: CASSELVGLSYNEQFF
size: many; V: TRBV20-1; D: -; J: TRBJ1-2; DNA: TGCAGTGCTAGACCACAGACAGGCCATAACTATGGCTACACCTTC; CDR3: CSARPQTGHNYGYTF
size: medium-sized; V: TRBV6-5; D: -; J: TRBJ1-5; DNA: TGTGCCAGCAGTTACAGTTCTGGTTTTAATCAGCCCCAGCATTTT; CDR3: CASSYSSGFNQPQHF
size: medium-sized; V: TRBV6-1; D: -; J: TRBJ1-5; DNA: TGTGCCAGCAGTCTATCAGGGGCTATTCAGCCCCAGCATTTT; CDR3: CASSLSGAIQPQHF
size: -; V: TRBV9; D: TRBD1; J: TRBJ1-2; DNA: TGTGCCAGCAGCGGATCCAAGGCAGGGGGATTCGGCTACACCTTC; CDR3: CASSGSKAGGFGYTF
size: -; V: TRBV5-1; D: TRBD2; J: TRBJ2-7; DNA: TGCGCCAGCAGAATCCTAGCGGGTTCGAGCTCCTACGAGCAGTACTTC; CDR3: CASRILAGSSSYEQYF
size: -; V: TRBV28; D: -; J: TRBJ1-6; DNA: TGTGCCAGCAGCTTCCGGGAGGCCCGCCATAATTCACCCCTCCACTTT; CDR3: CASSFREARHNSPLHF
size: many; V: TRBV5-1; D: -; J: TRBJ2-5; DNA: TGCGCCAGCAGTTCCGGATTCCGAGGAGGGACCCAGTACTTC; CDR3: CASSSGFRGGTQYF
size: medium-sized; V: TRBV27; D: TRBD1; J: TRBJ2-7; DNA: TGTGCCAGCAGTTTACCGACAGGGACCTACGAGCAGTACTTC; CDR3: CASSLPTGTYEQYF
size: many; V: TRBV7-9; D: TRBD2; J: TRBJ2-5; DNA: TGTGCCAGCCAAGCGGGGGGCAGACAAGAGACCCAGTACTTC; CDR3: CASQAGGRQETQYF
size: few; V: TRBV6-1; D: -; J: TRBJ1-5; DNA: TGTGCCAGCAGTGCGTCCCCCGGGGGTAACAATCAGCCCCAGCATTTT; CDR3: CASSASPGGNNQPQHF
size: many; V: TRBV7-2; D: TRBD2; J: TRBJ2-3; DNA: TGTGCCAGCAGCCTAGCGGGGTATAGCACAGATACGCAGTATTTT; CDR3: CASSLAGYSTDTQYF
size: -; V: TRBV12-3/TRBV12-4; D: TRBD1; J: TRBJ1-2; DNA: TGTGCCAGCAGTTTAGGAGGGGGCGAATTCCCGGTCTATGGCTACACCTTC; CDR3: CASSLGGGEFPVYGYTF
size: many; V: TRBV5-4; D: -; J: TRBJ2-3; DNA: TGTGCCAGCAGCTATAGACAGGGAGGAGCAGATACGCAGTATTTT; CDR3: CASSYRQGGADTQYF
size: -; V: TRBV30; D: -; J: TRBJ1-4; DNA: TGTGCCTGGAGTGCCCAGGGTAAAACTAATGAAAAACTGTTTTTT; CDR3: CAWSAQGKTNEKLFF
size: many; V: TRBV20-1; D: -; J: TRBJ2-5; DNA: TGCAGTGCCCAAGCGGCTACGGAAAGGAGCATAAAAGAGACCCAGTACTTC; CDR3: CSAQAATERSIKETQYF